This T cell receptor beta chain appears in the sequencing data of a study of T cell responses to AZD1222 COVID-19 vaccine. Study-level results: Spike-spanning, vaccine-associated CD4 TCRs were dominant at 160-218 and 743-854.

Concerning this clone: No antigen is known for it.

Measured with immunoSEQ multiplex PCR; TCRdb has only the in-frame clones, and not every one. The sample carries more than 80,000 clones, roughly 88% recorded once. The specimen was peripheral blood, collected on day 0 of AZD1222 vaccination. This receptor was identified in an adult in good health.

The CDR3, as DNA: TGCGCCAGCAGCTTGAAGGACCAAGAGACCCAGTACTTC. The encoded protein is CASSLKDQETQYF. The V and J genes are TRBV5-1 and TRBJ2-5; D uncertain. Trimming removed 1 base from V and 0 bases from J, with 4 bases in between. Germline CDR1 reads SGHRS; CDR2 reads YFSETQ. This CDR3 has 13 residues.